This T cell receptor beta chain comes out of a study of response to subunit inactivated influenza vaccine. TCRdb reprocessed the RT-PCR reads with MiXCR, giving one entry per CDR3 protein. The sample lists some 480,000 distinct CDR3 sequences, approximately 11% occurring once. The CDR3 totals 17 residues. Germline lookup yields CDR1 SEHNR and CDR2 FQNEAQ (reference sequence). The J segment lost 3 bases and the V segment lost 3 bases, leaving 7 bases of the junction unmatched. The specimen comprised PBMCs from blood, sampled about 40 days after vaccination. V and J are TRBV7-9 and TRBJ2-1; TRBD2 aligns across 11 bases. The receptor was derived from a man over 45 who received an inactivated influenza vaccine. The CDR3 bases are TGTGCCAGCAGCTTGCGGACTAGCGGGCTCTACTACAATGAGCAGTTCTTC. Protein: CASSLRTSGLYYNEQFF.